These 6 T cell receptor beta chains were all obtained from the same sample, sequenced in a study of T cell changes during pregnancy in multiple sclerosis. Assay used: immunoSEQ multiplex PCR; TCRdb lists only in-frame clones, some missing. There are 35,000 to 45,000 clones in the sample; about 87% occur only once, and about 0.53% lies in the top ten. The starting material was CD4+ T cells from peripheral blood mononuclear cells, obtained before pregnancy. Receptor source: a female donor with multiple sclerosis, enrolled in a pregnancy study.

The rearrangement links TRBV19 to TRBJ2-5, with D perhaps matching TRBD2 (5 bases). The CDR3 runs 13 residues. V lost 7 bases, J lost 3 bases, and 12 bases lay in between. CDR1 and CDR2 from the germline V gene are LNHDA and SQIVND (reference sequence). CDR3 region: CASTAPGEETQYF. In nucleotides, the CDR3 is TGTGCCAGTACTGCTCCCGGGGAAGAGACCCAGTACTTC.

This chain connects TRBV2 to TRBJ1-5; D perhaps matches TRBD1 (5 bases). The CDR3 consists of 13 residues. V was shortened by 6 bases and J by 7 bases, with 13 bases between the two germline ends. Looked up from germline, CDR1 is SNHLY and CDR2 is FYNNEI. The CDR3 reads CASRRGEDQPQHF. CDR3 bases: TGTGCCAGCAGGCGAGGGGAGGACCAGCCCCAGCATTTT.

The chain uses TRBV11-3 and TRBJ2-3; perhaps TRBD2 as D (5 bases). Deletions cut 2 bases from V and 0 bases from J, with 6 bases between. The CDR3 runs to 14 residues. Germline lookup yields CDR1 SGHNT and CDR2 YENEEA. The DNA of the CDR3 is TGTGCCAGCAGCTTAAGGACTAGCACAGATACGCAGTATTTT. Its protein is CASSLRTSTDTQYF.

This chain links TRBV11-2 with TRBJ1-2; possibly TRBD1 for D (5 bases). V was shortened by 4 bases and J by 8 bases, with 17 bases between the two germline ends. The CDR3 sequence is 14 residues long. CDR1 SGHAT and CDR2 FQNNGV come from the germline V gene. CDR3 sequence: CASSSYLGGEGYTF. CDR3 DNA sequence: TGTGCCAGCAGCTCGTATCTCGGGGGGGAAGGCTACACCTTC. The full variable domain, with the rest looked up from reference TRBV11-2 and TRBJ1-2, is EAGVAQSPRYKIIEKRQSVAFWCNPISGHATLYWYQQILGQGPKLLIQFQNNGVVDDSQLPKDRFSAERLKGVDSTLKIQPAKLEDSAVYLCASSSYLGGEGYTFGSGTRLTVV.

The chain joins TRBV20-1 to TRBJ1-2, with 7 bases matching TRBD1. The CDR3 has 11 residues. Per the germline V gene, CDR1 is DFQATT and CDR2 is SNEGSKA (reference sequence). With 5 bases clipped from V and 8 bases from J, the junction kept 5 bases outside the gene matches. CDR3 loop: CSAPTGSGYTF. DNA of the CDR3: TGCAGTGCTCCGACAGGGAGCGGCTACACCTTC.

The CDR3 DNA reads TGTGCCATCAGTGATGGGCGGGGAAGCTCCTACAATGAGCAGTTCTTC. Translating gives CAISDGRGSSYNEQFF. The chain links TRBV10-3 to TRBJ2-1; TRBD2 might be the D (6 bases). The V and J ends lost 3 bases and 0 bases respectively, with 12 bases between them. Germline lookup yields CDR1 ENHRY and CDR2 SYGVKD. This CDR3 has 16 amino acids.